A selection of T cell receptor beta chains follows, all from one sample in a study of control samples from healthy donors and cancer patients. Method: immunoSEQ multiplex PCR; TCRdb's copy keeps in-frame clones and lacks some. The table lists some 410,000 clones, around nine tenths of them singletons. Sample: PBMCs. The receptors come from a man aged 35 to 55 with head and neck cancer. CDR3s include the opening cysteine and the closing phenylalanine or tryptophan. D genes are given only for firm matches. Clone size is stated in some rows and not others, as once, few, many or a class when expanded.

TRBJ2-3 - TRBV5-1 - CASSKYGTSTDTQYF TGCGCCAGCAGCAAGTATGGGACCAGCACAGATACGCAGTATTTT
TRBJ1-3 - TRBV5-1 TRBD1 CASSRTPGQGAGYSGNTIYF TGCGCCAGCAGCCGTACTCCGGGACAGGGGGCCGGCTACTCTGGAAACACCATATATTTT
TRBJ1-5 - TRBV30 - CAWSEGGASNQPQHF TGTGCCTGGAGTGAGGGGGGAGCTAGCAATCAGCCCCAGCATTTT
TRBJ1-1 - TRBV5-4 - CASSYPGSTEAFF TGTGCCAGCAGTTATCCCGGGAGTACTGAAGCTTTCTTT
TRBJ1-1 - TRBV18 - CASSPDGQLNTEAFF TGTGCCAGCTCACCGGATGGGCAGTTGAACACTGAAGCTTTCTTT
TRBJ1-3 once TRBV6-2/TRBV6-3 - CASSPTGGNTIYF TGTGCCAGCAGTCCCACAGGCGGAAACACCATATATTTT
TRBJ2-5 - TRBV28 - CASSSPRQAGQETQYF TGTGCCAGCAGTTCACCACGACAGGCGGGGCAAGAGACCCAGTACTTC
TRBJ2-2 - TRBV7-3 TRBD2 CASSDNPRPSGTGELFF TGTGCCAGCAGCGATAACCCTCGGCCTAGCGGGACCGGGGAGCTGTTTTTT
TRBJ2-3 - TRBV6-4 TRBD2 CASSEEGPGGADTQYF TGTGCCAGCAGTGAGGAGGGCCCCGGGGGGGCAGATACGCAGTATTTT
TRBJ1-4 - TRBV28 - CASRGLHEKLFF TGTGCCAGCAGAGGGCTGCACGAAAAACTGTTTTTT
TRBJ1-5 once TRBV20-1 TRBD1 CSASGTGGGNQPQHF TGCAGTGCTAGTGGAACAGGGGGAGGAAATCAGCCCCAGCATTTT
TRBJ2-5 - TRBV5-4 - CASSFGGREAQYF TGTGCCAGCAGCTTCGGGGGCCGGGAGGCCCAGTACTTC
TRBJ2-7 - TRBV18 - CASSPPDADGLSYEQYF TGTGCCAGCTCACCACCTGACGCGGACGGACTATCCTACGAGCAGTACTTC
TRBJ2-7 - TRBV6-2/TRBV6-3 TRBD2 CASSPPLAGPYEQYF TGTGCCAGCAGTCCACCTCTAGCGGGGCCCTACGAGCAGTACTTC
TRBJ1-2 once TRBV6-5 - CATGATIGGYTF TGTGCCACCGGGGCTACGATTGGTGGCTACACCTTC
TRBJ1-1 - TRBV4-3 - CASSQDGQGTDTEAFF TGCGCCAGCAGCCAAGATGGGCAGGGGACCGACACTGAAGCTTTCTTT
TRBJ2-7 - TRBV7-3 - CASSPRGGSYEQYF TGTGCCAGCAGCCCACGGGGAGGCTCCTACGAGCAGTACTTC
TRBJ2-3 - TRBV11-1 - CASGDTFTDTQYF TGTGCCAGCGGGGACACCTTCACAGATACGCAGTATTTT
TRBJ1-1 - TRBV14 - CASSQEQGVTEAFF TGTGCCAGCAGCCAAGAACAGGGTGTCACTGAAGCTTTCTTT
TRBJ2-7 - TRBV10-3 TRBD2 CAISDWGLAGGLGYEQYF TGTGCCATCAGTGACTGGGGACTAGCGGGAGGGCTGGGTTACGAGCAGTACTTC
TRBJ2-3 - TRBV7-2 TRBD2 CASSAVGGRAGTDTQYF TGTGCCAGCAGCGCCGTTGGGGGGAGGGCTGGGACAGATACGCAGTATTTT
TRBJ2-7 - TRBV7-9 TRBD2 CASSPTGGALYEQYF TGTGCCAGCAGCCCGACGGGGGGGGCCCTTTACGAGCAGTACTTC
TRBJ1-4 - TRBV7-8 TRBD1 CASSFYNQGGIEKLFF TGTGCCAGCAGCTTCTATAACCAGGGGGGGATTGAAAAACTGTTTTTT
TRBJ2-3 - TRBV11-2 - CASSLGGSASTDTQYF TGTGCCAGCAGCTTAGGGGGTAGCGCGAGCACAGATACGCAGTATTTT
TRBJ2-7 - TRBV18 TRBD1 CASSLDRTLYEQYF TGTGCCAGCTCCCTGGACAGGACTCTCTACGAGCAGTACTTC
TRBJ1-2 - TRBV4-1 - CASSQGRIPNYGYTF TGCGCCAGCAGCCAAGGGCGGATCCCTAACTATGGCTACACCTTC
TRBJ2-7 - TRBV6-6 TRBD2 CASSLGLAGAGYEQYF TGTGCCAGCAGTTTGGGACTAGCGGGGGCAGGCTACGAGCAGTACTTC
TRBJ2-5 - TRBV29-1 TRBD2 CSGGLQETQYF TGTTCGGGGGGTCTCCAAGAGACCCAGTACTTC